The 18 T cell receptor beta chains in this list originate from one sample, sequenced in a study of cytomegalovirus exposure and HLA in healthy donors (dated by TCRdb to the late 2010s). The library relied on the immunoSEQ multiplex PCR assay. The multiplex PCR relied on a mix of 60 forward primers for TCR Vbeta segments and 13 reverse primers for TCR Jbeta segments. What TCRdb holds here is the immuneACCESS table cut down to in-frame rearrangements. Part of the clones is not present; checked against another copy, under half of the missing clones reflect an unresolved V gene, and the others are unexplained. The record for this sample contains around 100,000 clones. The ten largest clones add up to roughly 3.7% of the sample. Sequencing was performed on PBMCs. The source is a man aged 25-45 years in good health and CMV-seronegative.

The V and J genes are TRBV11-3 and TRBJ1-1, with D maybe TRBD1 (5 bases). The CDR3 extends over 15 amino acids. Germline V gives CDR1 SGHNT, CDR2 YENEEA. Trimming removed 1 base at V and 1 base at J, with 10 bases between. The CDR3 DNA is TGTGCCAGCAGCTTAGCCTGGGGGGAGAACACTGAAGCTTTCTTT. It specifies CASSLAWGENTEAFF.

V usage is TRBV27 and J usage is TRBJ2-3; no definite D call. Looked up from germline, CDR1 is MNHEY and CDR2 is SMNVEV (reference sequence). The V gene lost 0 bases and the J gene lost 6 bases, with 7 bases spanning the gap. CDR3 size: 13 residues. In DNA, the CDR3 is TGTGCCAGCAGTTTATCCCGGGTGGATACGCAGTATTTT. This codes for CASSLSRVDTQYF.

This chain links TRBV7-2 with TRBJ1-1; no clear D. Trimming stripped 1 base from V and 0 bases from J, with 9 bases between. CDR1 is SGHTA, CDR2 FQGNSA, per germline. The CDR3 has 15 residues. Here the CDR3 reads CASSLGPALNTEAFF. CDR3 sequence (DNA): TGTGCCAGCAGCTTAGGCCCAGCGTTGAACACTGAAGCTTTCTTT.

The chain carries TRBV27 and TRBJ2-5; 10 nucleotides line up with TRBD2. Germline loops: CDR1 MNHEY, CDR2 SMNVEV (reference sequence). This CDR3 is built from 14 residues. V was pared by 8 bases and J by 2 bases, with 5 bases of the junction left unmatched. In DNA, the CDR3 is TGTGCCAGCCTAGCGGGGGTTATTCAAGAGACCCAGTACTTC. Amino acid sequence: CASLAGVIQETQYF.

J is TRBJ2-7 and V is TRBV11-3; 10 bases match TRBD1. This CDR3 spans 15 amino acids. From germline, CDR1 is SGHNT and CDR2 YENEEA. The V gene end was trimmed by 3 bases and the J gene end by 4 bases; junction bases not matched to a gene: 6. The CDR3 sequence: CASSFSGQGGYEQYF. In nucleotides, the CDR3 is TGTGCCAGCAGCTTTTCCGGACAGGGGGGATACGAGCAGTACTTC.

The chain links TRBV5-6 to TRBJ2-7; D uncertain. V shed 4 bases and J shed 6 bases, with 8 bases lying between them. The length of the CDR3 is 11 residues. Germline V gives CDR1 SGHDT, CDR2 YYEEEE. CDR3 residues: CASSLVSEQYF. The CDR3 DNA is TGTGCCAGCAGCCTAGTTTCCGAGCAGTACTTC.

This chain links TRBV6-1 with TRBJ2-3; tentatively, D is TRBD2 (6 bases). This CDR3 contains 15 residues. V lost 7 bases, J lost 3 bases, and 17 bases lay in between. CDR1 and CDR2 (germline): MNHNS, SASEGT. In DNA, the CDR3 is TGTGCCAGCACCGTGTTTACCGGGGGTACAGATACGCAGTATTTT. Protein sequence: CASTVFTGGTDTQYF.

The gene calls are TRBV13 and TRBJ1-2; D is undetermined. Trimming stripped 5 bases from V and 3 bases from J, with 13 bases between. There are 14 residues in the CDR3. CDR1 is PRHDT and CDR2 is FYEKMQ in the germline V gene (reference sequence). CDR3 sequence: CASSRSRTDYGYTF. The CDR3 DNA follows: TGTGCCAGCAGCCGTTCGAGGACTGACTATGGCTACACCTTC.

The V and J genes are TRBV15 and TRBJ1-2; D is possibly TRBD1 (5 bases). The CDR3 consists of 14 residues. Deletions cut 0 bases from V and 6 bases from J, with 11 bases between. Germline V gene data show CDR1 as LNHNV and CDR2 as YYDKDF (reference sequence). CDR3 DNA sequence: TGTGCCACCAGCAGAGAAGCAGGGATAGATGGCTACACCTTC. Its protein product is CATSREAGIDGYTF.

This chain joins TRBV19 and TRBJ2-3; TRBD2 matches at 9 bases. V was pared by 6 bases and J by 2 bases, with 9 bases of the junction left unmatched. Germline CDR1 is LNHDA and CDR2 is SQIVND (reference sequence). The CDR3 runs 16 residues. The CDR3 loop reads CASSQTQRGDTDTQYF. The DNA of the CDR3 is TGTGCCAGTAGCCAAACCCAGCGGGGGGACACAGATACGCAGTATTTT.

The chain is built from TRBV6-1 and TRBJ1-1; possibly TRBD1 for D (6 bases). The CDR3 runs to 13 residues. In germline, CDR1 is MNHNS, CDR2 SASEGT. V was trimmed by 7 bases and J by 4 bases, leaving 13 bases between them. The CDR3 reads CASIQGRGTEAFF. Here the CDR3 DNA reads TGTGCCAGCATACAGGGAAGGGGCACTGAAGCTTTCTTT.

The rearrangement joins TRBV5-1 to TRBJ2-5, with 12 bases identical to TRBD2. The CDR3 is 15 amino acids. The V and J ends lost 5 bases and 5 bases, in that order; junction bases with no gene match: 7. Per the germline V gene, CDR1 is SGHRS and CDR2 is YFSETQ. DNA of the CDR3: TGCGCCAGCAGTCCTAGCGGGGGGGCACGCGAGACCCAGTACTTC. This gives the protein CASSPSGGARETQYF.

A word on this clone: Other DNA variants within this sample encode the same CDR3. CDR3 sequence (DNA): TGTGCCAGCAGCTTAGCCCGACAGGAAAACACTGAAGCTTTCTTT. This codes for CASSLARQENTEAFF. The rearrangement uses TRBV7-9 and TRBJ1-1; TRBD1 is a possible D gene (6 bases). Germline assignment: CDR1 SEHNR and CDR2 FQNEAQ (reference sequence). The CDR3 sequence is 15 residues long. V was cut by 0 bases and J by 2 bases, with 10 bases left in between. Variable domain in full (rest from reference TRBV7-9 and TRBJ1-1): DTGVSQNPRHKITKRGQNVTFRCDPISEHNRLYWYRQTLGQGPEFLTYFQNEAQLEKSRLLSDRFSAERPKGSFSTLEIQRTEQGDSAMYLCASSLARQENTEAFFGQGTRLTVV.

The J gene is TRBJ2-3, the V gene TRBV5-1; weak D call: TRBD1 (6 bases). Germline CDR1 and CDR2: SGHRS and YFSETQ. The CDR3 extends over 15 amino acids. Trimming removed 5 bases from V and 2 bases from J, with 15 bases in between. In nucleotides, the CDR3 is TGCGCCAGCAGGCATAGGACAGAAAACACAGATACGCAGTATTTT. Protein sequence: CASRHRTENTDTQYF.

The chain employs TRBV19 and TRBJ1-5; a weak D match, TRBD1 (6 bases). The CDR3 length is 15 residues. Germline V gives CDR1 LNHDA, CDR2 SQIVND (reference sequence). V was clipped by 6 bases and J by 4 bases, with 16 bases between them. Written as DNA, the CDR3 is TGTGCCAGTAGGTTCGGAACAGGGTGGAATCAGCCCCAGCATTTT. Translated, it gives CASRFGTGWNQPQHF.

V usage is TRBV25-1 and J usage is TRBJ1-1, with D perhaps matching TRBD1 (6 bases). The CDR3 has 14 residues. CDR1 MGHDK and CDR2 SYGVNS come from the germline V gene. V shed 4 bases and J shed 5 bases, with 14 bases lying between them. This CDR3 reads CASSGGGMGTEAFF. The CDR3 bases are TGTGCCAGCAGTGGGGGGGGCATGGGAACTGAAGCTTTCTTT.

This chain uses TRBV6-5 with TRBJ2-5; 10 bases are shared with TRBD1. With the DNA end fitting TRBJ2-7 better, the J assignment may be wrong. This CDR3 has 14 residues. Germline loops: CDR1 MNHEY, CDR2 SVGAGI. CDR3 residues: CASSPDRGPYEQYF. Here the CDR3 DNA reads TGTGCCAGCAGCCCTGACAGGGGGCCCTACGAGCAGTACTTC.

The chain has TRBV5-4 and TRBJ2-1, with 7 bases lining up with TRBD1. Germline lookup yields CDR1 SGHNT and CDR2 YYREEE (reference sequence). V gave up 4 bases and J gave up 3 bases; unmatched junction bases: 10. This CDR3 contains 16 residues. The CDR3 protein is CASSVHSRQGYNEQFF. The DNA of the CDR3 is TGTGCCAGCAGCGTCCACTCGCGACAGGGCTACAATGAGCAGTTCTTC.